This entry describes one T cell receptor (beta chain). This entry comes from a study of blood T cell repertoires in COVID-19. On the study more broadly: Donors in the United States, Italy and Spain gave samples during acute or convalescent COVID-19.

Trimming stripped 0 bases from V and 8 bases from J, with 19 bases between. The CDR3 length is 17 residues. Germline V CDR1 and CDR2: SNHLY, FYNNEI. Cohort 3 donors counted as recovered after two negative PCRs, clearance, or resolved symptoms. Authors' data handling: Amplification of reference gene primers provided the estimated nucleated cell counts. TCRdb's table, derived via immunoSEQ multiplex PCR, lists solely in-frame clones and lacks some. Clone size and the V and J calls come from that table; the DNA yielded D and trimming. The sample consists of some 460,000 clones, roughly 90% of them appearing once.

The sequenced material came from PBMCs or T cells enriched from blood (not recorded which). The chain is built from TRBV2 and TRBJ1-4; possible D gene TRBD1, 5 bases. The TCR originated in a woman in her late teens or twenties who had recovered from COVID-19. CDR3 amino acids: CASSEAREGPGDEKLFF. The CDR3 region has the DNA TGTGCCAGCAGTGAAGCGCGGGAGGGTCCGGGGGACGAAAAACTGTTTTTT.